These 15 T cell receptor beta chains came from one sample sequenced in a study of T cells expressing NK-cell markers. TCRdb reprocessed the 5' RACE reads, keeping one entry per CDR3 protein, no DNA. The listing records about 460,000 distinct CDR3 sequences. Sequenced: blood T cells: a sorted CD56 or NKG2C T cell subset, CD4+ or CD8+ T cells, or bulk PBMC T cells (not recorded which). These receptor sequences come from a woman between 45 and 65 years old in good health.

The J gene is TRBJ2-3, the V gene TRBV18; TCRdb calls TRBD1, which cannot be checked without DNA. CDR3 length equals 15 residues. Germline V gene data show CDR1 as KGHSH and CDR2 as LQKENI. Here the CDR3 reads CASSHPGLDPDTQYF.

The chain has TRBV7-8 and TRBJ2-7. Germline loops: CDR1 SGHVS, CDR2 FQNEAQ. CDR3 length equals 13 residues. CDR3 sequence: CASSLGRVGEQYF.

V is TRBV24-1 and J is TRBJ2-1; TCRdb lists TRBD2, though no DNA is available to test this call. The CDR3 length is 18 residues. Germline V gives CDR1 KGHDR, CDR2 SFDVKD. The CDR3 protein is CATSERPRSGRIYNEQFF.

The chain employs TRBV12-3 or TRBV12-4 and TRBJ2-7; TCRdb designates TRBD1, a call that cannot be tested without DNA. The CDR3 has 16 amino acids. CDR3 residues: CASSFEVGSRPGEQYF.

This CDR3 is CASRGTETQETQYF. The rearrangement links TRBV5-1 to TRBJ2-5; TCRdb designates TRBD2, a call that cannot be tested without DNA. This CDR3 spans 14 amino acids. Per the germline V gene, CDR1 is SGHRS and CDR2 is YFSETQ.

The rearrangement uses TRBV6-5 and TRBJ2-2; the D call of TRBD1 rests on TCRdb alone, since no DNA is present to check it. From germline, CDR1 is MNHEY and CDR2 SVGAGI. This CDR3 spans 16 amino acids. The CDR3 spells CASSYFSPGAGGELFF.

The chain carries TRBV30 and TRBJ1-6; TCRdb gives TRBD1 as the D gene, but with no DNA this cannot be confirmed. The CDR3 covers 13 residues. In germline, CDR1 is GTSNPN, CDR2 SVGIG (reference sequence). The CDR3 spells CAWRAGGNSPLHF. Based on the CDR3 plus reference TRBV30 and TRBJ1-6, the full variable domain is SQTIHQWPATLVQPVGSPLSLECTVEGTSNPNLYWYRQAAGRGLQLLFYSVGIGQISSEVPQNLSASRPQDRQFILSSKKLLLSDSGFYLCAWRAGGNSPLHFGNGTRLTVT.

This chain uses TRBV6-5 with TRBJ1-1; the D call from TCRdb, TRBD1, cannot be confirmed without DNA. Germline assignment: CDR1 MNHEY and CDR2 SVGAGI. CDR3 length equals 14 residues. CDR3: CASSYSRGGTEAFF.

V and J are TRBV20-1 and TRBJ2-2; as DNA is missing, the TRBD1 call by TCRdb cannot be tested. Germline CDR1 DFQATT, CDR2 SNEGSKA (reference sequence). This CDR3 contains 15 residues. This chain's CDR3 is CSARDGDRSAGELFF.

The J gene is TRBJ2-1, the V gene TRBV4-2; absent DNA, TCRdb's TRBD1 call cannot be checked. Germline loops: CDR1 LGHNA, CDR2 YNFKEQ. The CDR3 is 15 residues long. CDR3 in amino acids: CASSQIGKGDNEQFF.

CDR3 sequence reads: CSVDRAQRTEAFF. This chain uses TRBV29-1 with TRBJ1-1. Germline V CDR1 and CDR2: SQVTM, ANQGSEA. CDR3 length equals 13 residues.

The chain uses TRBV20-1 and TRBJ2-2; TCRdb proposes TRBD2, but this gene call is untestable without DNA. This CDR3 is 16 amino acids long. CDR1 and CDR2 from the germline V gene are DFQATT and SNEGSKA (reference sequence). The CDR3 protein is CSASSRSGRRTGELFF.

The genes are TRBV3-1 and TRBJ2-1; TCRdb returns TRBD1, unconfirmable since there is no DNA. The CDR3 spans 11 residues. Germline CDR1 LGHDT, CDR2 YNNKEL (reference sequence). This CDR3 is CASTSSGNKFF.

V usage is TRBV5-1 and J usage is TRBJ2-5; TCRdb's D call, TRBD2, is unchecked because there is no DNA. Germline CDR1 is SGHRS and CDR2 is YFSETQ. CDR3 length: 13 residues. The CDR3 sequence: CASSVVGEKTQYF.

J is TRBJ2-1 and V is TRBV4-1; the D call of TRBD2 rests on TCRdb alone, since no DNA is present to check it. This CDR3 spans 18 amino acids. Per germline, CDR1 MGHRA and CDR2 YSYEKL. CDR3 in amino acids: CASSPGLASLFFYNEQFF.